The 28 T cell receptor beta chains presented below share a single source sample, sequenced in a study of T cell responses to AZD1222 COVID-19 vaccine. Assay: immunoSEQ multiplex PCR; the TCRdb copy retains only in-frame clones and omits some. The data show 110,000 or so clones, with about nine tenths seen just once and approximately 6.5% held by the top ten. Sequencing was performed on peripheral blood, taken 28 days after the second AZD1222 dose. These receptors originate from an adult who received the AZD1222 COVID-19 vaccine.

The chain is built from TRBV5-1 and TRBJ2-7, with 10 bases fitting TRBD2. Trimming took 4 bases from V and 5 from J; bases not matched to a gene: 9. CDR1 SGHRS and CDR2 YFSETQ come from the germline V gene. The CDR3 totals 15 residues. The CDR3 is CASSRLAGGRDEQYF. The CDR3 DNA reads as TGCGCCAGCAGCCGGTTAGCGGGGGGCCGGGACGAGCAGTACTTC.

The chain recombines TRBV6-4 with TRBJ2-3, with 9 bases lining up with TRBD2. Per the germline V gene, CDR1 is MRHNA and CDR2 is SNTAGT. Unmatched junction bases numbered 7, after V lost 5 bases and J lost 1 base. The CDR3 loop spans 16 amino acids. The CDR3 DNA sequence: TGTGCCAGCAGTTACCTAGCGGGGTTCCGCACAGATACGCAGTATTTT. Translating it yields CASSYLAGFRTDTQYF.

The chain links TRBV4-2 to TRBJ2-3; D is unresolved. This CDR3 is built from 12 residues. The V end lost 4 bases, the J end lost 1 base, and 3 bases lay between the germline ends. In germline, CDR1 is LGHNA, CDR2 YNFKEQ. CDR3 residues: CASSRGTDTQYF. CDR3 in DNA: TGTGCCAGCAGCCGCGGCACAGATACGCAGTATTTT.

This clone showed up just a few times. This chain uses TRBV14 with TRBJ2-7, with 7 positions matching TRBD1. CDR1 and CDR2 (germline): SGHDN, FVKESK. The CDR3 is made up of 15 amino acids. V shed 2 bases, J shed 2 bases, and the junction held 6 bases outside the gene matches. The CDR3 sequence: CASSQFSGTAYEQYF. Here the CDR3 DNA reads TGTGCCAGCAGCCAATTCAGTGGGACAGCCTACGAGCAGTACTTC.

This clone has only one observation. The V call is TRBV18, the J call TRBJ1-1; 7 bases are shared with TRBD1. This CDR3 contains 14 residues. The germline V gene encodes CDR1 KGHSH and CDR2 LQKENI. With 1 base clipped from V and 3 bases from J, the junction kept 2 bases outside the gene matches. The CDR3 nucleotides read TGTGCCAGCTCACCACGGCAGGGGGACACTGAAGCTTTCTTT. Protein product: CASSPRQGDTEAFF.

The rearrangement uses TRBV13 and TRBJ2-7; 9 bases are shared with TRBD2. Per the germline V gene, CDR1 is PRHDT and CDR2 is FYEKMQ (reference sequence). V shed 6 bases, J shed 6 bases, and the junction held 9 bases outside the gene matches. The CDR3 extends over 14 amino acids. The CDR3 spells CASRDSGGRTEQYF. DNA for the CDR3: TGTGCCAGCAGAGATAGCGGGGGCCGTACCGAGCAGTACTTC. The variable domain in full, with the rest retrieved from reference TRBV13 and TRBJ2-7, is AAGVIQSPRHLIKEKRETATLKCYPIPRHDTVYWYQQGPGQDPQFLISFYEKMQSDKGSIPDRFSAQQFSDYHSELNMSSLELGDSALYFCASRDSGGRTEQYFGPGTRLTVT.

DNA of the CDR3: TGTGCCAGCAGCGGGACAGTAGGCAATCAGCCCCAGCATTTT. This encodes CASSGTVGNQPQHF. The chain combines TRBV28 with TRBJ1-5; TRBD1 aligns across 7 bases. CDR1 is MDHEN and CDR2 is SYDVKM in the germline V gene. Losses at the gene ends were 6 bases for V and 2 bases for J; bases not matched to a gene: 4. This CDR3 has 14 amino acids.

The chain joins TRBV7-2 to TRBJ1-2; D not resolved. The ends were cut back, 5 bases at V and 5 bases at J, with 18 bases in the middle. Looked up from germline, CDR1 is SGHTA and CDR2 is FQGNSA. The CDR3 runs to 15 residues. The DNA for the CDR3 is TGTGCCAGCAGCGCGCAAGGGCGGAGCTCTTATGGCTACACCTTC. This translates into CASSAQGRSSYGYTF.

The rearrangement links TRBV19 to TRBJ2-5, with 7 bases lining up with TRBD1. The V gene's germline CDR1 is LNHDA and CDR2 SQIVND (reference sequence). CDR3 length equals 14 residues. V shed 5 bases, J shed 2 bases, and the junction held 5 bases outside the gene matches. The CDR3 sequence is CASSAGDRQETQYF. CDR3 nucleotides: TGTGCCAGTAGTGCCGGGGACAGACAAGAGACCCAGTACTTC. The whole variable domain, remainder taken from reference TRBV19 and TRBJ2-5, is DGGITQSPKYLFRKEGQNVTLSCEQNLNHDAMYWYRQDPGQGLRLIYYSQIVNDFQKGDIAEGYSVSREKKESFPLTVTSAQKNPTAFYLCASSAGDRQETQYFGPGTRLLVL.

J is TRBJ2-7 and V is TRBV7-2, with 11 bases lining up with TRBD2. CDR3 length: 14 amino acids. Germline V lookup: CDR1 SGHTA, CDR2 FQGNSA. V gave up 4 bases and J gave up 6 bases; unmatched junction bases: 5. CDR3 DNA: TGTGCCAGCAGCTCGGGACTAGCGGTAGCCGAGCAGTACTTC. Its protein is CASSSGLAVAEQYF. The full variable domain, rest sourced from reference TRBV7-2 and TRBJ2-7, is GAGVSQSPSNKVTEKGKDVELRCDPISGHTALYWYRQSLGQGLEFLIYFQGNSAPDKSGLPSDRFSAERTGGSVSTLTIQRTQQEDSAVYLCASSSGLAVAEQYFGPGTRLTVT.

The chain joins TRBV6-5 to TRBJ2-7; 9 bases are shared with TRBD1. The CDR3 extends over 15 amino acids. Germline V gives CDR1 MNHEY, CDR2 SVGAGI. With 6 bases clipped from V and 1 base from J, the junction kept 7 bases outside the gene matches. The CDR3 nucleotides read TGTGCCAGCAGACGTCAGACAGGGGGGTCCTACGAGCAGTACTTC. Translating it yields CASRRQTGGSYEQYF.

This clone was seen only once. J is TRBJ2-7 and V is TRBV7-2; 7 bases fit TRBD1. The ends lost 7 bases at V and 6 bases at J; junction bases unmatched: 9. Germline CDR1 is SGHTA and CDR2 is FQGNSA. The CDR3 sequence is 13 residues long. This chain's CDR3 is CASMMDRRGEQYF. Here the CDR3 DNA reads TGTGCCAGCATGATGGACAGGCGCGGCGAGCAGTACTTC.

The V and J genes are TRBV5-4 and TRBJ2-3; D gene uncertain. V was clipped by 3 bases and J by 4 bases, with 12 bases between them. CDR1 SGHNT and CDR2 YYREEE come from the germline V gene (reference sequence). This CDR3 region has 14 residues. The CDR3 DNA is TGTGCCAGCAGCTCGGTGGCGAGTTCAGATACGCAGTATTTT. Protein: CASSSVASSDTQYF.

The rearrangement links TRBV7-6 to TRBJ1-5, with a possible D match to TRBD1 (6 bases). The V gene lost 3 bases and the J gene lost 3 bases, with 12 bases spanning the gap. CDR3 length: 15 residues. The germline V gene has CDR1 SGHVS and CDR2 FNYEAQ. Written as DNA, the CDR3 is TGTGCCAGCAGCTTGACGGACAGAGTCAATCAGCCCCAGCATTTT. Protein: CASSLTDRVNQPQHF.

The chain links TRBV12-2 to TRBJ2-5; TRBD1, the table's D call, lacks a check against the DNA. TRBV12-2 counts as a pseudogene. This CDR3 has 14 residues. CDR3 amino acids: CASRFCDRAKTQYF. The DNA for the CDR3 is TGTGCAAGTCGCTTCTGCGACAGGGCGAAGACCCAGTACTTC.

The V gene is TRBV28, the J gene TRBJ2-5; 7 bases are a match to TRBD1. The ends lost 8 bases at V and 4 bases at J; junction bases unmatched: 13. Germline V gene sequence: CDR1 MDHEN, CDR2 SYDVKM. The CDR3 totals 15 residues. The CDR3 DNA reads as TGTGCCAGCCCCCCCACAGGGGCATCAAGAGAGACCCAGTACTTC. Translation: CASPPTGASRETQYF.

This clone was detected a few times. The chain employs TRBV5-4 and TRBJ1-5; D gene ambiguous. The V end lost 0 bases, the J end lost 3 bases, and 1 base lay between the germline ends. This CDR3 is 12 amino acids long. CDR1 SGHNT and CDR2 YYREEE come from the germline V gene (reference sequence). The CDR3 loop is CASSLDNQPQHF. CDR3 DNA: TGTGCCAGCAGCTTGGACAATCAGCCCCAGCATTTT.

The chain recombines TRBV7-2 with TRBJ2-1, with 9 bases matching TRBD2. The germline V gene encodes CDR1 SGHTA and CDR2 FQGNSA. V dropped 5 bases and J dropped 10; count of bases not matched to a gene: 9. The CDR3 runs 14 residues. CDR3: CASSPHSGGSEQFF. The CDR3 nucleotides are TGTGCCAGCAGCCCTCATAGCGGGGGCAGCGAGCAGTTCTTC.

The chain combines TRBV28 with TRBJ1-3; 8 positions agree with TRBD1. Trimming took 8 bases from V and 0 from J; bases not matched to a gene: 12. The CDR3 runs to 17 residues. The germline V gene has CDR1 MDHEN and CDR2 SYDVKM. The CDR3 loop reads CASVGGGQVNSGNTIYF. The CDR3 DNA reads TGTGCCAGCGTTGGTGGGGGACAGGTGAACTCTGGAAACACCATATATTTT. Complete variable domain (other parts from reference TRBV28 and TRBJ1-3): DVKVTQSSRYLVKRTGEKVFLECVQDMDHENMFWYRQDPGLGLRLIYFSYDVKMKEKGDIPEGYSVSREKKERFSLILESASTNQTSMYLCASVGGGQVNSGNTIYFGEGSWLTVV.

J is TRBJ2-2 and V is TRBV19, with 8 bases identical to TRBD2. The CDR3 covers 16 residues. The germline V gene encodes CDR1 LNHDA and CDR2 SQIVND (reference sequence). V shed 7 bases and J 0 bases; nucleotides not matched to a gene: 7. Here the CDR3 DNA reads TGTGCCAGTAAACGGGCGGGGGGAGCGAACACCGGGGAGCTGTTTTTT. Amino acid sequence: CASKRAGGANTGELFF.

This clone was counted a single time. This chain joins TRBV11-2 and TRBJ2-7; tentative D call: TRBD2 (5 bases). Trimming removed 8 bases from V and 3 bases from J, with 20 bases in between. The CDR3 is 15 amino acids. The V gene's germline CDR1 is SGHAT and CDR2 FQNNGV. The CDR3 region is CASSTVVGRDYEQYF. CDR3 bases: TGTGCCAGCTCAACCGTAGTGGGGAGAGACTACGAGCAGTACTTC.

The chain couples TRBV28 to TRBJ1-3; D gene unclear. The CDR3 spans 16 residues. Germline V gives CDR1 MDHEN, CDR2 SYDVKM. V lost 1 base to trimming and J lost 4 bases, with 14 bases between them. The CDR3 sequence is CASSLYDSPAGNTIYF. The CDR3 bases are TGTGCCAGCAGTTTATACGACTCCCCGGCAGGAAACACCATATATTTT.

This clone was seen a handful of times. The chain couples TRBV19 to TRBJ1-4; TRBD1 agrees at 11 bases. The V gene's germline CDR1 is LNHDA and CDR2 SQIVND (reference sequence). With V trimmed by 5 bases and J by 7 bases, 6 bases remained unmatched. CDR3 size: 15 residues. The CDR3 protein is CASSQGQGAIEKLFF. The CDR3 DNA sequence: TGTGCCAGTAGTCAAGGACAGGGGGCGATTGAAAAACTGTTTTTT.

The chain is built from TRBV5-6 and TRBJ1-4, with 7 bases fitting TRBD1. Germline V gene data show CDR1 as SGHDT and CDR2 as YYEEEE. This CDR3 comprises 14 residues. V trimming: 1 base; J trimming: 8 bases; junction bases outside the gene matches: 5. The DNA of the CDR3 is TGTGCCAGCAGCTTGCAGGGGGTTCGGGAAAAACTGTTTTTT. Its protein product is CASSLQGVREKLFF.

With regard to this clone: Additional DNA sequences in this sample encode the identical CDR3. This rearrangement joins TRBV7-2 to TRBJ1-5, with 7 bases fitting TRBD1. Germline assignment: CDR1 SGHTA and CDR2 FQGNSA. This CDR3 spans 14 amino acids. The trim removed 5 bases at V and 0 bases at J, leaving 1 base unmatched. The CDR3 bases are TGTGCCAGCAGCCAGGGGGGTAGCAATCAGCCCCAGCATTTT. Translated: CASSQGGSNQPQHF.

This chain connects TRBV3-1 (or the pseudogene TRBV3-2) to TRBJ1-6; 8 positions agree with TRBD1. CDR1 LGHDT and CDR2 YNNKEL come from the germline V gene (reference sequence). Trimming at V came to 4 bases and at J to 4 bases, leaving 3 bases not matched to a gene. The CDR3 consists of 15 residues. CDR3 sequence reads: CASSPRDRYNSPLHF. CDR3 sequence (DNA): TGTGCCAGCAGCCCTAGGGACAGGTATAATTCACCCCTCCACTTT.

J is TRBJ2-1 and V is TRBV28; 12 bases fit TRBD2. There are 14 residues in the CDR3. Germline values: CDR1 MDHEN, CDR2 SYDVKM. V gave up 6 bases and J gave up 4 bases; unmatched junction bases: 1. This chain's CDR3 is CASRTSGGYNEQFF. The CDR3 DNA sequence: TGTGCCAGCAGGACTAGCGGGGGTTACAATGAGCAGTTCTTC.

This clone was detected once. V and J are TRBV5-8 and TRBJ1-2, with D perhaps matching TRBD1 (6 bases). CDR1 is SGHTS, CDR2 YDEGEE, per germline. The length of the CDR3 is 16 residues. With 4 bases removed from V and 7 bases from J, the gap between germline ends came to 23 bases. The CDR3: CASSGFSGQSQLGYTF. DNA of the CDR3: TGTGCCAGCAGCGGATTCTCGGGACAATCTCAGCTTGGCTACACCTTC.